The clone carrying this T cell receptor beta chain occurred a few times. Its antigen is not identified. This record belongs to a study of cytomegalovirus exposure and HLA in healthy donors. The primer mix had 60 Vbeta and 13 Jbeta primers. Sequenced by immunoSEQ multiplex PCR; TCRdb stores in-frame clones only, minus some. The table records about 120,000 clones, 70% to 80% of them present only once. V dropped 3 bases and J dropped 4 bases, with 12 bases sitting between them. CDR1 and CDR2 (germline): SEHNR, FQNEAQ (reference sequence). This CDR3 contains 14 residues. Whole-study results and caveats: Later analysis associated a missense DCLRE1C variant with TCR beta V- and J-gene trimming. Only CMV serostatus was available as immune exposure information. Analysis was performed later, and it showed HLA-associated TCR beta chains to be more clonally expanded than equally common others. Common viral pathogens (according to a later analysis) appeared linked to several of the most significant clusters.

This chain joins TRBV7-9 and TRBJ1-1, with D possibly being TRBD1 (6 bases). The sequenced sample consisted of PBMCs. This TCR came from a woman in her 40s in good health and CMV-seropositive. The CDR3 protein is CASSFQGLITEAFF. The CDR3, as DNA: TGTGCCAGCAGCTTCCAGGGGCTGATCACTGAAGCTTTCTTT.